This section outlines one TCR beta chain sequence together with its context. The antigen remains undetermined. The ends lost 4 bases at V and 0 bases at J; junction bases unmatched: 8. Germline assignment: CDR1 LNHNV and CDR2 YYDKDF (reference sequence). CDR3 size: 16 residues. Treatment: oral pan-JAK inhibitor, 5-10 mg twice daily. This entry belongs to a study of CD8+ T cells in alopecia areata. Findings and limits, study-wide: Expanded CD8+ clones among the top 100, as well as scalp clonality, were significantly decreased by tofacitinib. Across lesional scalp, and particularly alopecia totalis/universalis, clonality surpassed that of normal scalp. Whether baseline CD8+ expansion is linked to response remains uncertain, given a single nonresponder. A great number of expanded lesional clones endured in scalp and blood during tofacitinib.

It was cDNA, reverse transcribed from extracted RNA, that served as the sequencing template. The repertoire was sequenced with immunoSEQ multiplex PCR; TCRdb's copy has only in-frame clones and lacks some. The table has about 120,000 clones, roughly 58% seen once; the top ten hold under 35%. The TCR sequence derives from a human donor with alopecia areata. The rearrangement joins TRBV15 to TRBJ2-7; the match to TRBD1 covers 8 bases. This sample comprised CD8+ T cells sorted from blood, obtained at week 4, from a patient treated with tofacitinib. The CDR3 DNA is TGTGCCACCAGCACACTCGGACAGGGATACTCCTACGAGCAGTACTTC. Its translation is CATSTLGQGYSYEQYF.